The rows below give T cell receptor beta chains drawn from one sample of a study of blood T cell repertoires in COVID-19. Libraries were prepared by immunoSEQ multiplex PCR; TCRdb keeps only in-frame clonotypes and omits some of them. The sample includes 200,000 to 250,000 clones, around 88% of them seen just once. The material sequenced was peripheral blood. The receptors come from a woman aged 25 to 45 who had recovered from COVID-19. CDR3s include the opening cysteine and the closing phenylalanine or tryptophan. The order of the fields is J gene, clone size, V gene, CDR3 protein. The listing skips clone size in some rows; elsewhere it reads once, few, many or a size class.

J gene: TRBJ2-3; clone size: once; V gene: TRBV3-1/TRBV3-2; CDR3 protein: CASSQGVAGGRDTQYF
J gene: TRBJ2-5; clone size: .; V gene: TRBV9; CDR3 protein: CASSVPGGYF
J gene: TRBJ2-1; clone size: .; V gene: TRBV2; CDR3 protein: CASAEYPGGRIDSYNEQFF
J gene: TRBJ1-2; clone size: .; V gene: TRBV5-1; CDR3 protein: CASSLGDTNYGYTF
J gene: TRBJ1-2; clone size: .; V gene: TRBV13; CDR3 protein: CASSLDGRGYTF
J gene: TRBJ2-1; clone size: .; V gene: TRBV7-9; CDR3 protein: CASSFGRADEQFF
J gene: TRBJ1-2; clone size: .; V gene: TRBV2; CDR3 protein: CASSDYRTDNYGYTF
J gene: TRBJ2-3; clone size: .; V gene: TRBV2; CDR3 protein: CASSELPGLAGATQYF
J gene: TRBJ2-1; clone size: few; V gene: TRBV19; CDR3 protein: CASTPWGGGYNEQFF
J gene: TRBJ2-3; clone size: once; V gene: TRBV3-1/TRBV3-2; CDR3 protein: CASSQEVNSYDTQYF
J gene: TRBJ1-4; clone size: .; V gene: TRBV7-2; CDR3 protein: CASSLGTNAATNEKLFF
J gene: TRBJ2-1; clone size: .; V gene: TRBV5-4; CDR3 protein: CASSQSTTEQFF
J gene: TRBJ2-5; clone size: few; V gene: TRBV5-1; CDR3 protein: CASSLSGWGPQETQYF
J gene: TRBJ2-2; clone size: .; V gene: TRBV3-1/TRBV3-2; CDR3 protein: CASSQIGTGGLAGELFF
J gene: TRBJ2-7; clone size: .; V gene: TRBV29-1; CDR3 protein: CSVGGDRESTYEQYF
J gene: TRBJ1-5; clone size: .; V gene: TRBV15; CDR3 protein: CATSRDRPSQGWNQPQHF
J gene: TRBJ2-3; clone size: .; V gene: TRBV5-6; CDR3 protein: CASSLSGGAGSQNTQYF
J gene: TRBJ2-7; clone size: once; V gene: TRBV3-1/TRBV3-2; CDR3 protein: CASSQSWGDRDEQYF
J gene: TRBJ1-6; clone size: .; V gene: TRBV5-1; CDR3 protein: CASRLPGGPTPLHF
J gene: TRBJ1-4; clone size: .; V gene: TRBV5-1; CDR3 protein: CASSWTGPTRGEKLFF
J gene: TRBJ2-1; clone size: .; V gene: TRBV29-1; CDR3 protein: CSGLLDRGNEQFF
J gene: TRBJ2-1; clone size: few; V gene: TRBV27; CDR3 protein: CASSLSGGSGNEQFF
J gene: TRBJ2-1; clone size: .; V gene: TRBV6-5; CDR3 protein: CASSRPQNNEQFF
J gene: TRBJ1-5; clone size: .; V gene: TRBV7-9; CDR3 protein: CASSLTVNQPQHF
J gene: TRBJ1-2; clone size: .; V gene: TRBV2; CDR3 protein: CASSRARTGGGGYTF
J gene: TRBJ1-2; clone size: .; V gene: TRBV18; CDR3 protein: CASSPNTNNYGYTF
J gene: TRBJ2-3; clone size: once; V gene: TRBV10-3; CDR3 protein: CAISESPPGGGDTQYF